Listed below are T cell receptor beta chains from one sample, sequenced in a study of vaccination effects on CD4 cells after COVID-19. Clones were read by immunoSEQ multiplex PCR, and TCRdb kept only the in-frame ones, dropping some. The repertoire holds about 29,000 clones, with roughly 68% as singletons. The antigens for these receptors are not known. The source material was CD4+ T cells from PBMCs cultured with HCoV-OC43 spike peptides, sampled after COVID-19 vaccination. The receptors stem from a human donor who received a COVID-19 vaccine. Both conserved end residues are part of each CDR3. D genes are given only for firm matches. The listing skips clone size in some rows; elsewhere it reads once, few, many or a size class.

>NA|TRBJ2-1|TRBV2|NA
CASSKSGSYNEQFF
TGTGCCAGCAGCAAAAGCGGATCCTACAATGAGCAGTTCTTC
>NA|TRBJ2-5|TRBV29-1|NA
CSVASYWGTQYF
TGCAGCGTTGCCTCATATTGGGGGACCCAGTACTTC
>NA|TRBJ1-1|TRBV6-2/TRBV6-3|NA
CASSPGTLHRVGTEAFF
TGTGCCAGCAGTCCCGGGACGCTCCACAGGGTGGGCACTGAAGCTTTCTTT
>NA|TRBJ2-7|TRBV28|few
CASSRPGLSTSEQYF
TGTGCCAGCAGCCGACCGGGACTTTCCACGTCCGAGCAGTACTTC
>NA|TRBJ2-1|TRBV19|NA
CASSIGGSGSYNEQFF
TGTGCCAGTAGCATAGGCGGTAGCGGCTCATACAATGAGCAGTTCTTC
>NA|TRBJ1-2|TRBV10-3|few
CAISEGAGSSANYGYTF
TGTGCCATCAGTGAGGGGGCAGGTTCTTCAGCTAACTATGGCTACACCTTC
>TRBD2|TRBJ2-7|TRBV7-8|NA
CASSHRTSGYEQYF
TGTGCCAGCAGCCACCGGACTAGCGGGTACGAGCAGTACTTC
>TRBD1|TRBJ2-2|TRBV11-3|NA
CASSPGQGRKNTGELFF
TGTGCCAGCAGTCCGGGACAGGGGCGCAAGAACACCGGGGAGCTGTTTTTT
>NA|TRBJ2-3|TRBV9|once
CASSVLDTDTQYF
TGTGCCAGCAGCGTCTTAGACACAGATACGCAGTATTTT
>NA|TRBJ1-2|TRBV7-9|few
CASSLGHSPNYGYTF
TGTGCCAGCAGCTTAGGACACTCCCCTAACTATGGCTACACCTTC
>NA|TRBJ2-3|TRBV5-1|NA
CASSLEGGRTDTQYF
TGCGCCAGCAGCTTGGAGGGGGGCAGGACAGATACGCAGTATTTT
>TRBD2|TRBJ2-3|TRBV5-4|NA
CASSLVPSGVRDTQYF
TGTGCCAGCAGCTTGGTGCCTAGCGGGGTCAGGGATACGCAGTATTTT
>TRBD1|TRBJ2-4|TRBV14|once
CASSRGQVYRLAKNIQYF
TGTGCCAGCAGCAGGGGACAGGTTTACCGCTTAGCCAAAAACATTCAGTACTTC
>NA|TRBJ2-1|TRBV4-1|few
CASSQDGRVGNEQFF
TGCGCCAGCAGCCAAGATGGCAGGGTAGGCAATGAGCAGTTCTTC
>NA|TRBJ1-5|TRBV2|NA
CASSEEYNQPQHF
TGTGCCAGCAGTGAAGAGTACAATCAGCCCCAGCATTTT
>TRBD1|TRBJ2-7|TRBV9|NA
CASSARPGQGRYEQYF
TGTGCCAGCAGCGCCCGACCGGGACAGGGCCGCTACGAGCAGTACTTC
>NA|TRBJ1-5|TRBV6-1|NA
CASSEGGNSNQPQHF
TGTGCCAGCAGTGAAGGGGGTAATAGCAATCAGCCCCAGCATTTT
>NA|TRBJ1-1|TRBV5-4|few
CASSLPTEMNTEAFF
TGTGCCAGCAGCCTCCCGACAGAGATGAACACTGAAGCTTTCTTT
>TRBD1|TRBJ2-1|TRBV5-6|NA
CASSLEIYYRDSEQFF
TGTGCCAGCAGCTTGGAAATATATTACCGGGACAGTGAGCAGTTCTTC
>TRBD1|TRBJ1-2|TRBV2|NA
CASSVSQGGYGYTF
TGTGCCAGCAGTGTTTCACAGGGGGGCTATGGCTACACCTTC
>NA|TRBJ2-7|TRBV3-1/TRBV3-2|once
CASSPRQLKPEYF
TGTGCCAGCAGCCCACGGCAACTTAAGCCTGAGTACTTC
>NA|TRBJ1-1|TRBV9|NA
CASSVSSGNTEAFF
TGTGCCAGCAGCGTTTCTTCAGGGAATACTGAAGCTTTCTTT
>TRBD1|TRBJ2-3|TRBV25-1|NA
CASSDTGGFADTQYF
TGTGCCAGCAGTGACACAGGGGGGTTCGCAGATACGCAGTATTTT
>NA|TRBJ2-5|TRBV6-5|NA
CASTRGRQETQYF
TGTGCCAGCACTAGGGGCCGACAAGAGACCCAGTACTTC
>NA|TRBJ2-7|TRBV25-1|NA
CASSEIRGDEQYF
TGTGCCAGCAGTGAAATTAGGGGAGACGAGCAGTACTTC
>NA|TRBJ1-3|TRBV14|NA
CASSQRYGVDRSSSGNTIYF
TGTGCCAGCAGCCAAAGATATGGGGTCGACCGTTCGAGCTCTGGAAACACCATATATTTT
>TRBD1|TRBJ2-7|TRBV18|NA
CASSLTSIGGTGEDEQYF
TGTGCCAGCTCACTCACCTCAATTGGCGGGACAGGGGAGGACGAGCAGTACTTC
>NA|TRBJ1-2|TRBV5-1|once
CASSSLANYGYTF
TGCGCCAGCAGCTCCTTAGCTAACTATGGCTACACCTTC
>TRBD1|TRBJ2-7|TRBV5-1|NA
CASSPTKTGGGYEQYF
TGCGCCAGCAGCCCAACTAAGACAGGGGGCGGCTACGAGCAGTACTTC
>NA|TRBJ2-4|TRBV6-1|NA
CASSEGPLVPGTNIQYF
TGTGCCAGCAGTGAAGGGCCCCTAGTCCCGGGCACCAACATTCAGTACTTC
>NA|TRBJ2-1|TRBV6-2/TRBV6-3|NA
CASSYSAGRNEQFF
TGTGCCAGCAGTTACTCGGCGGGAAGGAATGAGCAGTTCTTC
>TRBD2|TRBJ2-1|TRBV19|NA
CASSYRRETYNEQFF
TGTGCCAGTAGTTATAGGCGGGAGACGTACAATGAGCAGTTCTTC
>TRBD2|TRBJ2-3|TRBV19|NA
CASRSSGGSDTQYF
TGTGCCAGTAGATCTAGCGGGGGTTCAGATACGCAGTATTTT
>NA|TRBJ2-6|TRBV6-1|NA
CASSGRGNFAGANVLTF
TGTGCCAGCAGTGGGAGGGGAAACTTCGCTGGGGCCAACGTCCTGACTTTC
>NA|TRBJ2-2|TRBV7-9|NA
CASSPSFGELFF
TGTGCCAGCAGCCCCAGTTTTGGGGAGCTGTTTTTT
>NA|TRBJ2-3|TRBV5-1|NA
CASSLAATITDTQYF
TGCGCCAGCAGCTTGGCCGCGACTATCACAGATACGCAGTATTTT
>NA|TRBJ1-2|TRBV6-4|NA
CASSDSSRYGYTF
TGTGCCAGCAGTGACTCGTCCCGGTATGGCTACACCTTC
>NA|TRBJ1-2|TRBV19|once
CASRETVNYGYTF
TGTGCCAGTAGGGAGACGGTTAACTATGGCTACACCTTC
>TRBD2|TRBJ2-5|TRBV6-6|NA
CASSRLLAGGTETQYF
TGTGCCAGCAGTCGACTCCTAGCGGGGGGGACAGAGACCCAGTACTTC
>NA|TRBJ1-2|TRBV12-3/TRBV12-4|few
CASSLASGVGYTF
TGTGCCAGCAGTTTAGCCTCAGGGGTTGGCTACACCTTC
>TRBD2|TRBJ2-3|TRBV7-2|NA
CASSSLAGFTDTQYF
TGTGCCAGCAGCTCCCTAGCGGGGTTCACAGATACGCAGTATTTT
>TRBD2|TRBJ2-1|TRBV5-1|once
CASSLFRAGESYNEQFF
TGCGCCAGCAGCTTGTTTCGAGCGGGAGAATCCTACAATGAGCAGTTCTTC
>TRBD2|TRBJ2-3|TRBV18|NA
CASSPRPSGNRDTQYF
TGTGCCAGCTCACCACGCCCTAGCGGCAATCGGGATACGCAGTATTTT
>NA|TRBJ1-5|TRBV7-9|NA
CASSLKGGQPQHF
TGTGCCAGCAGCTTAAAGGGTGGTCAGCCCCAGCATTTT
>TRBD2|TRBJ2-5|TRBV11-1|NA
CASSPAGAKQTQYF
TGTGCCAGCAGCCCGGCGGGAGCGAAGCAGACCCAGTACTTC
>TRBD2|TRBJ2-3|TRBV20-1|once
CSASIASGGADTQYF
TGCAGTGCTAGTATCGCTAGCGGGGGGGCAGATACGCAGTATTTT
>TRBD1|TRBJ2-5|TRBV3-1/TRBV3-2|medium-sized
CASSQDLLTGGQETQYF
TGTGCCAGCAGCCAAGATCTTCTGACAGGGGGCCAAGAGACCCAGTACTTC